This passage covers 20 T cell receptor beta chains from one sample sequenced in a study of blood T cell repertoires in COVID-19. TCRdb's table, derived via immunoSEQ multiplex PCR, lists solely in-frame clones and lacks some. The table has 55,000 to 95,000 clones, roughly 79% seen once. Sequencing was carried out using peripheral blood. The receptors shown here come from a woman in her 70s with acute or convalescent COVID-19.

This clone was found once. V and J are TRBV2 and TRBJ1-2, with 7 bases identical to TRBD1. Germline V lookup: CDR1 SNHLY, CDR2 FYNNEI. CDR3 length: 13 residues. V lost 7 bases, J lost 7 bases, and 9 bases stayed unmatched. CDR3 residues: CASKYRGRSGYTF. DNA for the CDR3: TGTGCCAGCAAGTACAGGGGACGTAGTGGCTACACCTTC.

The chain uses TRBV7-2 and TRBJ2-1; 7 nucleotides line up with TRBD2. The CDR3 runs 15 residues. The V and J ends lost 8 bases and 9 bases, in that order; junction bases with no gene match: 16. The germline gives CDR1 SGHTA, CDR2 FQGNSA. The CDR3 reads CASGLAERVFGEQFF. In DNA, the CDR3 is TGTGCCAGCGGCCTAGCGGAGCGCGTATTCGGTGAGCAGTTCTTC. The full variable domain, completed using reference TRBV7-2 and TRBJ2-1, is GAGVSQSPSNKVTEKGKDVELRCDPISGHTALYWYRQSLGQGLEFLIYFQGNSAPDKSGLPSDRFSAERTGGSVSTLTIQRTQQEDSAVYLCASGLAERVFGEQFFGPGTRLTVL.

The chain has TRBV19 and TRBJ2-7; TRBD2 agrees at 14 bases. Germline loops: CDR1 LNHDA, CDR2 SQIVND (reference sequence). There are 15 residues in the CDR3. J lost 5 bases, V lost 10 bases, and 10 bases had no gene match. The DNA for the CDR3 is TGTGCCACCCGGAAGGAGGGACTAGCGGGAGACGAGCAGTACTTC. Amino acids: CATRKEGLAGDEQYF.

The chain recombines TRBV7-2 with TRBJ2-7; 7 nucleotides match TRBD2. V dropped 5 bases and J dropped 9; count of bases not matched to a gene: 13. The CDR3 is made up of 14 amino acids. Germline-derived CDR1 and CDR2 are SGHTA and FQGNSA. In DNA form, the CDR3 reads TGTGCCAGCAGCCTGGACTGGTCTAGCGGCCTGCAGTACTTC. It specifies CASSLDWSSGLQYF.

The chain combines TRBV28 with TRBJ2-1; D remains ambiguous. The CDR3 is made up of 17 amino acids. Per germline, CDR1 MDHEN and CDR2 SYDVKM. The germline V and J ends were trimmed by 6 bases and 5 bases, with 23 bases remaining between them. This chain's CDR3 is CASRSSPQRPTDNEQFF. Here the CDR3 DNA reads TGTGCCAGCAGGTCCTCTCCCCAGCGACCAACTGACAATGAGCAGTTCTTC. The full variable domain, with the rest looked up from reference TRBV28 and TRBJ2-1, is DVKVTQSSRYLVKRTGEKVFLECVQDMDHENMFWYRQDPGLGLRLIYFSYDVKMKEKGDIPEGYSVSREKKERFSLILESASTNQTSMYLCASRSSPQRPTDNEQFFGPGTRLTVL.

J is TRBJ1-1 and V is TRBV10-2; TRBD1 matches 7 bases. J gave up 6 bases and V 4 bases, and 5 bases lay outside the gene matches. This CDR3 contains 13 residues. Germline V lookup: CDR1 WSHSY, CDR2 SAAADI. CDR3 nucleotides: TGCGCCAGCAGTGGACAGGGACTCCCTGAAGCTTTCTTT. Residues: CASSGQGLPEAFF.

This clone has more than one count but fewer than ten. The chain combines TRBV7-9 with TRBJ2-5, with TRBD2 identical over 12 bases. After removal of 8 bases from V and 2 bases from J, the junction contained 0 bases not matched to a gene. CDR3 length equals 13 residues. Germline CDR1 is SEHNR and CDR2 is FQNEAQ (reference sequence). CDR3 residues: CASLAGGQETQYF. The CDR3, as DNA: TGTGCCAGCCTAGCGGGAGGGCAAGAGACCCAGTACTTC.

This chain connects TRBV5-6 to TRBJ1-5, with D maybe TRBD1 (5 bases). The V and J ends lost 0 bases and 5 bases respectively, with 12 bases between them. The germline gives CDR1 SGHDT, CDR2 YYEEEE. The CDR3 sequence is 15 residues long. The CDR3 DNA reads TGTGCCAGCAGCTTGGGTACCCTGGGGCATCAGCCCCAGCATTTT. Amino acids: CASSLGTLGHQPQHF.

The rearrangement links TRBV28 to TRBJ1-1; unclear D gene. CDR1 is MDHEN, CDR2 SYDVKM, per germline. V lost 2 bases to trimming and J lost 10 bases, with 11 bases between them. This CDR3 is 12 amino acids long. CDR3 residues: CASSLRPRRAFF. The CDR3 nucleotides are TGTGCCAGCAGTTTAAGACCTAGGAGAGCTTTCTTT.

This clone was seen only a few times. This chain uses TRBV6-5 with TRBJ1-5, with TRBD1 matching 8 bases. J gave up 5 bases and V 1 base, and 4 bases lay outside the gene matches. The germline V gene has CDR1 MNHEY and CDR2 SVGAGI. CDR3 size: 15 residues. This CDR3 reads CASSYLGQADQPQHF. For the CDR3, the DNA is TGTGCCAGCAGTTACTTGGGACAGGCAGATCAGCCCCAGCATTTT.

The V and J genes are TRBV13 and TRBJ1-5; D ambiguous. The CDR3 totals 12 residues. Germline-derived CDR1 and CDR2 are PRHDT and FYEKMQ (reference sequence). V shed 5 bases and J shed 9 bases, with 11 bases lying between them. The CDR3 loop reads CASSRRDAPQHF. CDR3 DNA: TGTGCCAGCAGCCGACGGGATGCGCCCCAGCATTTT.

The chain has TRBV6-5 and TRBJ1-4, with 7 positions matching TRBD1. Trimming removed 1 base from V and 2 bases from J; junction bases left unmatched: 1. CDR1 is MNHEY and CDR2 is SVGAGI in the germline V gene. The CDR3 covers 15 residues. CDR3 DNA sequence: TGTGCCAGCAGTTACTACAGGGGCACTAATGAAAAACTGTTTTTT. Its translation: CASSYYRGTNEKLFF.

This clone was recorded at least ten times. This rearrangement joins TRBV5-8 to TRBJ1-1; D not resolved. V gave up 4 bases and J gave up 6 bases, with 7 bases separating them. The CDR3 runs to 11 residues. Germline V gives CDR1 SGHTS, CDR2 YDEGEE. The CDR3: CASSRGSEAFF. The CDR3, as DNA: TGTGCCAGCAGCCGGGGATCTGAAGCTTTCTTT.

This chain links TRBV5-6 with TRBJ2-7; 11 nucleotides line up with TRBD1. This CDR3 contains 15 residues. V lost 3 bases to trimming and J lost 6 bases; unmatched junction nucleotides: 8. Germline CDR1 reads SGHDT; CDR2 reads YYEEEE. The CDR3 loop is CASSWRGQGGGEQYF. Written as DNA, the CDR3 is TGTGCCAGCAGCTGGCGGGGACAGGGGGGTGGCGAGCAGTACTTC.

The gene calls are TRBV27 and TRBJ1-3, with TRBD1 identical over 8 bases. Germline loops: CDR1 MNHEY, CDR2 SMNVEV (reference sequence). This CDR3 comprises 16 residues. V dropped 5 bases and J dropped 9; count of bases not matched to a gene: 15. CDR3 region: CASSLTGAPTLGTIYF. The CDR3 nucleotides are TGTGCCAGCAGTCTGACAGGGGCTCCCACGTTGGGCACCATATATTTT.

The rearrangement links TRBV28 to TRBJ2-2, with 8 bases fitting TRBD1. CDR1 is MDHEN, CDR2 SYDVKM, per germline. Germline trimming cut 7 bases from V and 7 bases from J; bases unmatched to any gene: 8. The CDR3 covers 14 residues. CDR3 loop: CASTDRGRIGELFF. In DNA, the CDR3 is TGTGCCAGCACTGACAGGGGAAGAATCGGGGAGCTGTTTTTT.

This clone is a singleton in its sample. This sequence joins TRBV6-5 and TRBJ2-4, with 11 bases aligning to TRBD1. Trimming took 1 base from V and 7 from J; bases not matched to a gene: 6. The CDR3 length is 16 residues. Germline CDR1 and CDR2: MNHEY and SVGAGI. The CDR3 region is CASSYFGQGAPNIQYF. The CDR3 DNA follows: TGTGCCAGCAGTTACTTCGGACAGGGGGCGCCGAACATTCAGTACTTC.

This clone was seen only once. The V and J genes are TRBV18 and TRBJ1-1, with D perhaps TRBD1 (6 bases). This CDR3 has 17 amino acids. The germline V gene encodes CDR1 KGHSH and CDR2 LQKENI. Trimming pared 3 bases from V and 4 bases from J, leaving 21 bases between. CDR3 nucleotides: TGTGCCAGCTCACCGCGACAGGTCGACCTGATTACCACTGAAGCTTTCTTT. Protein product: CASSPRQVDLITTEAFF. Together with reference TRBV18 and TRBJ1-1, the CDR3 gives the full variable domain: NAGVMQNPRHLVRRRGQEARLRCSPMKGHSHVYWYRQLPEEGLKFMVYLQKENIIDESGMPKERFSAEFPKEGPSILRIQQVVRGDSAAYFCASSPRQVDLITTEAFFGQGTRLTVV.

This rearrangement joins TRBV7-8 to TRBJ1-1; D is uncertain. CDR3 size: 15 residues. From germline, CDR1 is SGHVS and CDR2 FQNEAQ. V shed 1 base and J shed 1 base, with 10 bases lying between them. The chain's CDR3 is CASSLGAGGNTEAFF. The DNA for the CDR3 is TGTGCCAGCAGCTTAGGGGCGGGAGGGAACACTGAAGCTTTCTTT.

The CDR3 sequence is CASRLRGRGETQYF. CDR3 bases: TGTGCCAGCCGTTTGAGGGGGCGCGGAGAGACCCAGTACTTC. V usage is TRBV7-8 and J usage is TRBJ2-5, with TRBD1 matching 7 bases. The germline CDR1 and CDR2 sequences are SGHVS and FQNEAQ. The junction had 10 bases not matched to a gene; V was cut back by 8 bases and J by 4 bases. This CDR3 is 14 amino acids long. The full variable domain, with the rest looked up from reference TRBV7-8 and TRBJ2-5, is GAGVSQSPRYKVAKRGQDVALRCDPISGHVSLFWYQQALGQGPEFLTYFQNEAQLDKSGLPSDRFFAERPEGSVSTLKIQRTQQEDSAVYLCASRLRGRGETQYFGPGTRLLVL.